The subject of this entry is one T cell receptor (beta chain). Data came from immunoSEQ multiplex PCR; TCRdb stores just in-frame clones and leaves some out. The sample has roughly 80,000 clones, around 92% seen once; the top ten hold 1.5% to 2%. The germline V gene has CDR1 MDHEN and CDR2 SYDVKM. The CDR3 runs 12 residues. These data are taken from a study of blood T cell repertoires in COVID-19. Whole-study context: PBMCs, B-cell-depleted T cells, or T cells provided the cDNA or gDNA that made up the material.

The V and J genes are TRBV28 and TRBJ2-1; 9 positions match TRBD2. The TCR originated in a woman aged 45 to 65 in a cohort sampled during active COVID-19. Specimen: peripheral blood. The chain's CDR3 is CASGSSYNEQFF. Written as DNA, the CDR3 is TGTGCTAGCGGGAGCTCCTACAATGAGCAGTTCTTC.